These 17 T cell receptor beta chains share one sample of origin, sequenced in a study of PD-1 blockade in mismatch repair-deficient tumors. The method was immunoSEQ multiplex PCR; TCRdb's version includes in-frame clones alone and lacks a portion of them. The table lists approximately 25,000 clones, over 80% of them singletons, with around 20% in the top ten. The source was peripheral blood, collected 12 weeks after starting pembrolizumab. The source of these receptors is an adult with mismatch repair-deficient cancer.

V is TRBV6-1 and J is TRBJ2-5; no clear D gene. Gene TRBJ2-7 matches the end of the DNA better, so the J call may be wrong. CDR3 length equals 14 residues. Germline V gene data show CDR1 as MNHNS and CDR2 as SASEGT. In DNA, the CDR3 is TGTGCCAGCAGTGAATTTGCCGGATCCTACGAGCAGTACTTC. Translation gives CASSEFAGSYEQYF.

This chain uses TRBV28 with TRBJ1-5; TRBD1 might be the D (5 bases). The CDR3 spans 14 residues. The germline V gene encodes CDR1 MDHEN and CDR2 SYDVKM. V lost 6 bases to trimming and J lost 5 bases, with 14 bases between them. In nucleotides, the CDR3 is TGTGCCAGCAGCCCTAACAGGCGACATCAGCCCCAGCATTTT. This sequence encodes CASSPNRRHQPQHF.

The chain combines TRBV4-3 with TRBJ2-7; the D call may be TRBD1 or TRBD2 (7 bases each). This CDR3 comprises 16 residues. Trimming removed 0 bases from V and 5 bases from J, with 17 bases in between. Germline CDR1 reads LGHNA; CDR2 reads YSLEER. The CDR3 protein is CASSQDYGRGGDEQYF. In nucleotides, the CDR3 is TGCGCCAGCAGCCAAGATTACGGCAGGGGGGGGGACGAGCAGTACTTC.

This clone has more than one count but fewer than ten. CDR3 amino acids: CASSQGGNYYGYTF. The CDR3 DNA reads TGTGCCAGCAGCCAAGGGGGGAACTACTATGGCTACACCTTC. The genes are TRBV14 and TRBJ1-2; TRBD1 might be the D (5 bases). V was cut by 1 base and J by 3 bases, with 9 bases left in between. The germline CDR1 and CDR2 sequences are SGHDN and FVKESK. The CDR3 covers 14 residues.

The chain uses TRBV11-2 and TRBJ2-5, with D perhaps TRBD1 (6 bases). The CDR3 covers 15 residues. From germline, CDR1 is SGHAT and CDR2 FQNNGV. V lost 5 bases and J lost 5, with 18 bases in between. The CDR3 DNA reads TGTGCCAGCAGCCCGGCAGGGGATGTACAGGAGACCCAGTACTTC. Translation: CASSPAGDVQETQYF.

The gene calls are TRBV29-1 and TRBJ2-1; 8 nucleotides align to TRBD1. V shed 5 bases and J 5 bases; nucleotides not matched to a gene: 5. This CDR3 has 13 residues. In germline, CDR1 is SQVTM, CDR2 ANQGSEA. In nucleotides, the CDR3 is TGCAGCGTTAGGACAGGGAAAAACAATGAGCAGTTCTTC. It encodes CSVRTGKNNEQFF.

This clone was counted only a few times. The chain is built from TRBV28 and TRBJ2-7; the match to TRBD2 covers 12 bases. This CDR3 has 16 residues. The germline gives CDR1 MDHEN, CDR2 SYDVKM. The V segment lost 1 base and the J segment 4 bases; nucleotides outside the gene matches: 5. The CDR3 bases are TGTGCCAGCAGTTTATTGACTAGCGGGAGAGGTTACGAGCAGTACTTC. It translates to CASSLLTSGRGYEQYF.

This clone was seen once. For the CDR3, the DNA is TGTGCCTGGAGACAAGGGCTAGCGCACACAGATACGCAGTATTTT. Its protein is CAWRQGLAHTDTQYF. The rearrangement uses TRBV30 and TRBJ2-3; D might be TRBD2 (6 bases). V was clipped by 3 bases and J by 2 bases, with 15 bases between them. CDR3 length: 15 amino acids. The germline V gene has CDR1 GTSNPN and CDR2 SVGIG (reference sequence). The full variable domain, completed using reference TRBV30 and TRBJ2-3, is SQTIHQWPATLVQPVGSPLSLECTVEGTSNPNLYWYRQAAGRGLQLLFYSVGIGQISSEVPQNLSASRPQDRQFILSSKKLLLSDSGFYLCAWRQGLAHTDTQYFGPGTRLTVL.

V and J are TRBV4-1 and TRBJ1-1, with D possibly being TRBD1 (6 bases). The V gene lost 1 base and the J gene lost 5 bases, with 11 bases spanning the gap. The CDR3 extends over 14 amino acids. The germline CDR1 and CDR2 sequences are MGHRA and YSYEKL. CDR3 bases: TGCGCCAGCAGCCAAGTTCCCCAGGGGACTGAAGCTTTCTTT. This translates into CASSQVPQGTEAFF.

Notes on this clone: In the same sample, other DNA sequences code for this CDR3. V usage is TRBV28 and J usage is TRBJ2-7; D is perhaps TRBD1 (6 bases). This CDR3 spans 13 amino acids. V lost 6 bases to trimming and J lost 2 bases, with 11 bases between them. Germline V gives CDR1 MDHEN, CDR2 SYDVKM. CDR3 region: CASRTGQPYEQYF. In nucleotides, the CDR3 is TGTGCCAGCAGAACAGGGCAGCCCTACGAGCAGTACTTC.

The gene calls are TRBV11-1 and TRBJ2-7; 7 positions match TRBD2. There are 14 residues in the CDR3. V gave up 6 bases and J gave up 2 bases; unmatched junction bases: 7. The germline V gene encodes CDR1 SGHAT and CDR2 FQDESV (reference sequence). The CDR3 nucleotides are TGTGCCAGCAGTCCCGGGACTACCCCCTACGAGCAGTACTTC. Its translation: CASSPGTTPYEQYF.

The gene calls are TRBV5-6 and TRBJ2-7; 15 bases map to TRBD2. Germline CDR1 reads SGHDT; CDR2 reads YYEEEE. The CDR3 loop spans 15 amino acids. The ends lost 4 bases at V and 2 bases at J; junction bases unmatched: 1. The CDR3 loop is CASSRTSGRAYEQYF. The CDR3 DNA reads TGTGCCAGCAGCCGGACTAGCGGGAGGGCCTACGAGCAGTACTTC.

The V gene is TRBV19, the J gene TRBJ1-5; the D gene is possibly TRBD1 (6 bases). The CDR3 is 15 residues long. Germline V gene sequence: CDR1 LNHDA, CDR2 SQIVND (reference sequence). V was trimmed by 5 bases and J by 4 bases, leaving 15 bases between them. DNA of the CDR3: TGTGCCAGTAGTGCTTCGCGGGACACAAATCAGCCCCAGCATTTT. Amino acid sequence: CASSASRDTNQPQHF.

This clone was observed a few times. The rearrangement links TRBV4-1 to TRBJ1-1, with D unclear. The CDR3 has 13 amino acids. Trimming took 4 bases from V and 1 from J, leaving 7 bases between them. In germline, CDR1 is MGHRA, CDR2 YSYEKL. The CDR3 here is CASSRFRNTEAFF. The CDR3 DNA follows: TGCGCCAGCAGCCGATTCAGGAACACTGAAGCTTTCTTT.

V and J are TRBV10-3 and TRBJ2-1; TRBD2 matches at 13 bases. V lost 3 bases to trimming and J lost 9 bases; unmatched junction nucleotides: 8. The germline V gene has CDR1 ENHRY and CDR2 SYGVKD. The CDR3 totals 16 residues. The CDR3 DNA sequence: TGTGCCATCAGTGATCAAGGGACTAGCGGGATGGGTGAGCAGTTCTTC. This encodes CAISDQGTSGMGEQFF.

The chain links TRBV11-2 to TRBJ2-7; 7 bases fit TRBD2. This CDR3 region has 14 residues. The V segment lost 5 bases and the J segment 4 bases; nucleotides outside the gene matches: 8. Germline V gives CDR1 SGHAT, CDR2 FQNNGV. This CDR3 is CASSLRLAGYEQYF. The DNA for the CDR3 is TGTGCCAGCAGCCTCCGCTTAGCGGGTTACGAGCAGTACTTC.

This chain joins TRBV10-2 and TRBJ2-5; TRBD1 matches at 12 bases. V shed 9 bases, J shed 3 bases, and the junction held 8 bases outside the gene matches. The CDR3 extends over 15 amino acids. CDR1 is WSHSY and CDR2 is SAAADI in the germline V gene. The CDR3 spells CARAGTGGFEETQYF. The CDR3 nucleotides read TGCGCCAGGGCAGGGACAGGGGGCTTCGAAGAGACCCAGTACTTC.